Presented here are 30 T cell receptor beta chains from one specimen sequenced in a study of response to subunit inactivated influenza vaccine. One entry per CDR3 protein results from TCRdb running MiXCR on the RT-PCR reads. The sample includes about 310,000 distinct CDR3 sequences, roughly 22% of them seen just once. The specimen comprised PBMCs from blood, sampled about 20 months after vaccination. The receptor set was obtained from a man between 50 and 69 years old who received an inactivated influenza vaccine.

The chain uses TRBV4-2 and TRBJ1-6; no clear D gene. The ends were cut back, 1 base at V and 8 bases at J, with 6 bases in the middle. This CDR3 region has 13 residues. Germline CDR1 reads LGHNA; CDR2 reads YNFKEQ. The CDR3 reads CASSQGRDSPLHF. CDR3 coding DNA: TGTGCCAGCAGCCAAGGGAGGGATTCACCCCTCCACTTT.

The chain is built from TRBV4-3 and TRBJ1-2, with no clear D. The V gene's germline CDR1 is LGHNA and CDR2 YSLEER. CDR3 size: 15 residues. Between the trimmed V and J ends, which lost 1 base and 1 base, there was a span of 10 bases. The CDR3 sequence is CASSQGSGRNYGYTF. The CDR3 bases are TGCGCCAGCAGCCAAGGTTCGGGCCGTAACTATGGCTACACCTTC.

The CDR3 nucleotides read TGCAGTGCCCCCGGGACAGCTGAAGCTTTCTTT. Its translation: CSAPGTAEAFF. The chain has TRBV20-1 and TRBJ1-1, with 7 bases matching TRBD1. Germline CDR1 DFQATT, CDR2 SNEGSKA (reference sequence). The CDR3 covers 11 residues. V was clipped by 6 bases and J by 6 bases; unmatched bases: 4.

The chain uses TRBV18 and TRBJ2-1; D is perhaps TRBD2 (6 bases). Per germline, CDR1 KGHSH and CDR2 LQKENI. Trimming left V 0 bases short and J 0 bases short, with 9 bases between. The CDR3 contains 16 residues. CDR3 residues: CASSPPGGRSYNEQFF. CDR3 nucleotides: TGTGCCAGCTCACCACCGGGGGGACGCTCCTACAATGAGCAGTTCTTC.

The chain has TRBV25-1 and TRBJ2-4, with D uncertain. Trimming cost V 2 bases and J 0 bases, with 8 bases left between them. CDR3 length: 15 residues. CDR1 is MGHDK, CDR2 SYGVNS, per germline. CDR3 nucleotides: TGTGCCAGCAGTGAAGGTTCCTCAGCCAAAAACATTCAGTACTTC. This translates into CASSEGSSAKNIQYF.

This clonotype was seen only a few times. The chain joins TRBV4-3 to TRBJ2-5; D unclear. The CDR3 has 13 amino acids. CDR1 and CDR2 from the germline V gene are LGHNA and YSLEER. V was cut by 1 base and J by 7 bases, with 10 bases left in between. CDR3 loop: CASSQGSLGTQYF. DNA of the CDR3: TGCGCCAGCAGCCAAGGGTCCTTAGGGACCCAGTACTTC.

This clonotype was found a few times. This chain uses TRBV11-2 with TRBJ1-5; D call uncertain. Per the germline V gene, CDR1 is SGHAT and CDR2 is FQNNGV. This CDR3 comprises 19 residues. Trimming shortened V by 2 bases and J by 2 bases, and 22 bases separated the two germline ends. The CDR3: CASSLTPGNKLFRNQPQHF. CDR3 DNA: TGTGCCAGCAGCTTAACCCCCGGCAACAAACTATTCCGCAATCAGCCCCAGCATTTT.

This clonotype was observed a handful of times. The chain recombines TRBV2 with TRBJ1-5, with 9 bases matching TRBD1. V lost 4 bases and J lost 5; bases outside the gene matches: 6. Looked up from germline, CDR1 is SNHLY and CDR2 is FYNNEI. The CDR3 runs to 15 residues. The CDR3 sequence is CASSVGQGRYQPQHF. CDR3 nucleotide sequence: TGTGCCAGCAGTGTAGGACAGGGGCGATATCAGCCCCAGCATTTT.

This clonotype was detected only a few times. The rearrangement joins TRBV18 to TRBJ1-5; 12 positions match TRBD1. Trimming cost V 3 bases and J 3 bases; bases outside gene matches: 3. Germline V lookup: CDR1 KGHSH, CDR2 LQKENI. The CDR3 runs 16 residues. The CDR3: CASSPPGQGANQPQHF. In nucleotides, the CDR3 is TGTGCCAGCTCACCGCCGGGACAGGGGGCCAATCAGCCCCAGCATTTT. The full variable domain, completed using reference TRBV18 and TRBJ1-5, is NAGVMQNPRHLVRRRGQEARLRCSPMKGHSHVYWYRQLPEEGLKFMVYLQKENIIDESGMPKERFSAEFPKEGPSILRIQQVVRGDSAAYFCASSPPGQGANQPQHFGDGTRLSIL.

This clonotype was recorded many times. The gene calls are TRBV18 and TRBJ2-1; no clear D. The CDR3 covers 15 residues. Looked up from germline, CDR1 is KGHSH and CDR2 is LQKENI. V gave up 2 bases and J gave up 4 bases, with 12 bases separating them. The CDR3 bases are TGTGCCAGCTCACCAGGGCAGGAAATATACAATGAGCAGTTCTTC. Amino acids: CASSPGQEIYNEQFF.

This clonotype was counted only a few times. J is TRBJ2-1 and V is TRBV4-3, with a tentative D call TRBD2 (6 bases). In germline, CDR1 is LGHNA, CDR2 YSLEER. The V gene lost 4 bases and the J gene lost 0 bases, with 13 bases spanning the gap. CDR3 length equals 16 residues. CDR3 amino acids: CASSRDLGGSYNEQFF. CDR3 DNA sequence: TGCGCCAGCAGCCGGGATTTGGGGGGCTCCTACAATGAGCAGTTCTTC.

V and J are TRBV20-1 and TRBJ1-6; 8 bases fit TRBD1. With 2 bases clipped from V and 6 bases from J, the junction kept 9 bases outside the gene matches. This CDR3 is built from 16 residues. Germline V gene lookup returns CDR1 DFQATT and CDR2 SNEGSKA (reference sequence). The CDR3 is CSARQIRDRSNSPLHF. CDR3 nucleotide sequence: TGCAGTGCTAGACAAATCCGGGACAGGAGTAATTCACCCCTCCACTTT.

The genes are TRBV12-3 or TRBV12-4 and TRBJ1-2, with a weak D call TRBD1 (6 bases). The CDR3 totals 13 residues. Trimming cost V 4 bases and J 4 bases, with 10 bases left between them. Written as DNA, the CDR3 is TGTGCCAGCAGTTCAGACAGGAGCTATGGCTACACCTTC. Encoded protein: CASSSDRSYGYTF.

In its sample, this clonotype was seen a few times. The chain joins TRBV2 to TRBJ2-5, with TRBD2 matching 14 bases. This CDR3 has 15 amino acids. Germline loops: CDR1 SNHLY, CDR2 FYNNEI. The junction had 1 base not matched to a gene; V was cut back by 6 bases and J by 1 base. The CDR3 nucleotides are TGTGCCAGCAGAGGGACTAGCGGGAGCCAAGAGACCCAGTACTTC. The encoded protein is CASRGTSGSQETQYF.

This clonotype showed up just once. This CDR3 reads CASSRRLAGAVSSYEQYF. In nucleotides, the CDR3 is TGTGCCAGCAGTCGGAGACTAGCGGGAGCCGTAAGCTCCTACGAGCAGTACTTC. V and J are TRBV14 and TRBJ2-7, with 12 nucleotides matching TRBD2. CDR1 and CDR2 from the germline V gene are SGHDN and FVKESK. V gave up 6 bases and J gave up 0 bases; unmatched junction bases: 12. The CDR3 extends over 18 amino acids. The complete variable domain, with remaining parts taken from reference TRBV14 and TRBJ2-7, reads EAGVTQFPSHSVIEKGQTVTLRCDPISGHDNLYWYRRVMGKEIKFLLHFVKESKQDESGMPNNRFLAERTGGTYSTLKVQPAELEDSGVYFCASSRRLAGAVSSYEQYFGPGTRLTVT.

V and J are TRBV27 and TRBJ2-1; tentatively, D is TRBD2 (6 bases). Trimming shortened V by 6 bases and J by 8 bases, and 20 bases separated the two germline ends. The germline V gene has CDR1 MNHEY and CDR2 SMNVEV (reference sequence). The CDR3 has 15 amino acids. The CDR3 coding sequence is TGTGCCAGCAGCCGGGGACTTCCCGGTACCGATGAGCAGTTCTTC. Its protein is CASSRGLPGTDEQFF.

This clonotype was detected only once. The rearrangement uses TRBV12-3 or TRBV12-4 and TRBJ2-3; TRBD2 aligns across 7 bases. The CDR3 length is 15 residues. After removal of 5 bases from V and 4 bases from J, the junction contained 9 bases not matched to a gene. The CDR3 loop reads CASSPSAGESDTQYF. The CDR3 nucleotides read TGTGCCAGCAGTCCCTCCGCGGGAGAGTCAGATACGCAGTATTTT.

The gene calls are TRBV6-1 and TRBJ2-7, with D tentatively TRBD2 (6 bases). The V and J ends lost 1 base and 3 bases respectively, with 16 bases between them. The germline V gene encodes CDR1 MNHNS and CDR2 SASEGT. This CDR3 comprises 16 residues. CDR3 sequence reads: CASSEGAGRGLYEQYF. In DNA form, the CDR3 reads TGTGCCAGCAGTGAAGGGGCCGGGCGGGGACTCTACGAGCAGTACTTC.

The chain combines TRBV6-1 with TRBJ2-7; D is possibly TRBD2 (5 bases). This CDR3 region has 15 residues. V dropped 5 bases and J dropped 3 bases, with 17 bases sitting between them. The germline V gene encodes CDR1 MNHNS and CDR2 SASEGT. CDR3 protein: CASSPPRGEGYEQYF. Here the CDR3 DNA reads TGTGCCAGCAGTCCCCCCCGGGGAGAGGGCTACGAGCAGTACTTC.

The chain combines TRBV14 with TRBJ1-2; 8 bases map to TRBD1. The CDR3 loop spans 15 amino acids. V lost 4 bases and J lost 4; bases outside the gene matches: 8. CDR1 and CDR2 (germline): SGHDN, FVKESK. As DNA, the CDR3 is TGTGCCAGCAGCCGAGATCTGGGACAGGTCTATGGCTACACCTTC. Translating gives CASSRDLGQVYGYTF.

The chain links TRBV12-3 or TRBV12-4 to TRBJ2-7, with TRBD2 matching 14 bases. This CDR3 has 15 residues. With V trimmed by 3 bases and J by 5 bases, 3 bases remained unmatched. The CDR3 nucleotides are TGTGCCAGCAGTTTGGGACTAGCGGGAGAGGACGAGCAGTACTTC. It codes for CASSLGLAGEDEQYF.

The J gene is TRBJ2-3, the V gene TRBV7-2; the D is unclear. V gave up 5 bases and J gave up 0 bases, with 12 bases separating them. The CDR3 extends over 15 amino acids. Germline loops: CDR1 SGHTA, CDR2 FQGNSA. The CDR3 is CASSLGITSTDTQYF. CDR3 sequence (DNA): TGTGCCAGCAGCCTTGGGATAACTAGCACAGATACGCAGTATTTT. The full variable domain, completed using reference TRBV7-2 and TRBJ2-3, is GAGVSQSPSNKVTEKGKDVELRCDPISGHTALYWYRQSLGQGLEFLIYFQGNSAPDKSGLPSDRFSAERTGGSVSTLTIQRTQQEDSAVYLCASSLGITSTDTQYFGPGTRLTVL.

This clonotype was found a few times. The chain carries TRBV6-1 and TRBJ1-2; no reliable D call. This CDR3 contains 15 residues. The V gene lost 10 bases and the J gene lost 5 bases, with 23 bases spanning the gap. Per germline, CDR1 MNHNS and CDR2 SASEGT. CDR3 nucleotide sequence: TGTGCCACCCTGGGAGCTCCTTCGAAAGGGTATGGCTACACCTTC. This gives the protein CATLGAPSKGYGYTF.

This clonotype was seen once. The V and J genes are TRBV29-1 and TRBJ2-3; 9 bases fit TRBD2. There are 15 residues in the CDR3. Germline CDR1 reads SQVTM; CDR2 reads ANQGSEA. CDR3 residues: CSSLGTSGGSVSQYF. In DNA form, the CDR3 reads TGCAGTTCCCTAGGGACCAGCGGGGGGTCCGTTTCGCAGTATTTT.

The chain joins TRBV9 to TRBJ2-3; 8 bases agree with TRBD2. The CDR3 covers 12 residues. Germline trimming cut 6 bases from V and 7 bases from J; bases unmatched to any gene: 4. Germline V gene lookup returns CDR1 SGDLS and CDR2 YYNGEE. The DNA of the CDR3 is TGTGCCAGCACCGGGGGGGGAAATACGCAGTATTTT. Its protein product is CASTGGGNTQYF. Full variable domain (rest looked up from reference TRBV9 and TRBJ2-3): DSGVTQTPKHLITATGQRVTLRCSPRSGDLSVYWYQQSLDQGLQFLIQYYNGEERAKGNILERFSAQQFPDLHSELNLSSLELGDSALYFCASTGGGNTQYFGPGTRLTVL.

The chain uses TRBV5-4 and TRBJ2-5; TRBD1 aligns across 7 bases. V shed 3 bases and J 0 bases; nucleotides not matched to a gene: 5. The CDR3 sequence is 15 residues long. Per the germline V gene, CDR1 is SGHNT and CDR2 is YYREEE (reference sequence). The CDR3 loop is CASSSGQVYQETQYF. CDR3 sequence (DNA): TGTGCCAGCAGCTCCGGACAGGTGTACCAAGAGACCCAGTACTTC.

This clonotype was observed a handful of times. This sequence joins TRBV5-1 and TRBJ1-6; D remains unclear. This CDR3 is 15 amino acids long. V gave up 4 bases and J gave up 7 bases, with 15 bases separating them. Germline CDR1 and CDR2: SGHRS and YFSETQ. The CDR3 sequence is CASSLTIIGNSPLHF. CDR3 sequence (DNA): TGCGCCAGCAGCCTTACGATTATCGGAAATTCACCCCTCCACTTT.

This clonotype has only a few counts. The CDR3 sequence: CSARGASYLNTEAFF. CDR3 DNA sequence: TGCAGTGCTAGGGGGGCGTCCTACTTGAACACTGAAGCTTTCTTT. This chain connects TRBV20-1 to TRBJ1-1; a possible D gene is TRBD1 (6 bases). The V end was cut by 3 bases, the J end by 0 bases, with 14 bases between. The CDR3 is 15 amino acids. Germline assignment: CDR1 DFQATT and CDR2 SNEGSKA (reference sequence).

This clonotype has more than one count but fewer than ten. V and J are TRBV19 and TRBJ1-2, with 10 nucleotides matching TRBD1. From germline, CDR1 is LNHDA and CDR2 SQIVND (reference sequence). This CDR3 spans 15 amino acids. Unmatched junction bases numbered 8, after V lost 3 bases and J lost 7 bases. The CDR3 here is CASSIRTGGASGYTF. For the CDR3, the DNA is TGTGCCAGTAGTATCAGGACAGGGGGGGCGTCTGGCTACACCTTC.

CDR3 DNA: TGTGCCAGCAGCGGAGGGGGGCCTCTTTCCTACGAGCAGTACTTC. This codes for CASSGGGPLSYEQYF. This sequence joins TRBV9 and TRBJ2-7; D possibly matches TRBD1 or TRBD2 (6 bases each). The length of the CDR3 is 15 residues. Germline values: CDR1 SGDLS, CDR2 YYNGEE. Trimming took off 3 bases at V and 1 base at J, with 14 bases between the two ends.